Shown below are 14 T cell receptor beta chains from a single sample sequenced in a study of CD4 and CD8 cells across lung adenocarcinoma regions (dated by TCRdb to the late 2010s). Library generation was performed with PCR. For sequencing, a HiSeq X Ten was employed. TCRdb handled the public reads itself, with Q25 trimming in fastp and clone calling in MiXCR, and kept productive beta chains. Under each unique CDR3 protein, matching rows form one entry showing the most common genes and DNA. This sample has a few thousand distinct CDR3 sequences in its table, and 65% of those were observed once. The ten most abundant clones make up approximately 15% of the sample. Sequenced: CD8+ T cells from the margin of a lung tumor. Interpreted using the paper, the cell subset or site label stands for: tumor margin region. The receptors here all came from a female donor with lung adenocarcinoma. The CD4 and CD8 labels of this study may be unreliable.

As concerns this clonotype: A junction end diverges from the germline sequence, so it may reflect a read error. J is TRBJ2-3 and V is TRBV6-1; D ambiguous. Germline V gene sequence: CDR1 MNHNS, CDR2 SASEGT. The CDR3 spans 13 residues. The CDR3: CASSPFRQETQYF. The CDR3, as DNA: TGTGCCAGCAGTCCCTTCAGGCAAGAGACCCAGTACTTT.

This clonotype has more than one count but fewer than ten. The chain has TRBV7-2 and TRBJ2-1, with TRBD2 matching 7 bases. The CDR3 has 15 amino acids. Looked up from germline, CDR1 is SGHTA and CDR2 is FQGNSA. Trimming at V came to 5 bases and at J to 5 bases, leaving 9 bases not matched to a gene. The CDR3, as DNA: TGTGCCAGCAGCCTAACATTAACTAGCGACAATGAGCAGTTCTTC. Residues: CASSLTLTSDNEQFF.

The chain recombines TRBV7-2 with TRBJ2-1, with D perhaps assigned TRBD1 or TRBD2 (5 bases each). The CDR3 extends over 16 amino acids. V lost 5 bases and J 1 base, leaving 15 bases between the germline ends. The germline CDR1 and CDR2 sequences are SGHTA and FQGNSA. For the CDR3, the DNA is TGTGCCAGCAGCCCTGAGGGGAGTCTATCCTACAATGAGCAGTTCTTC. It is translated as CASSPEGSLSYNEQFF. Full variable domain (missing parts from reference TRBV7-2 and TRBJ2-1): GAGVSQSPSNKVTEKGKDVELRCDPISGHTALYWYRQSLGQGLEFLIYFQGNSAPDKSGLPSDRFSAERTGGSVSTLTIQRTQQEDSAVYLCASSPEGSLSYNEQFFGPGTRLTVL.

The chain uses TRBV6-1 and TRBJ2-5; 7 bases fit TRBD1. TRBJ2-7 explains the end of the DNA better; the J call may be wrong. Germline CDR1 MNHNS, CDR2 SASEGT. This CDR3 is built from 13 residues. CDR3 DNA sequence: TGTGCCAGCAGCCGGGGACAGTTCTACGAGCAGTACTTC. Its protein product is CASSRGQFYEQYF.

In this sample, this clonotype turned up a few times. CDR3 nucleotides: TGTGCCAGCAGTAGTGGAAACAGCAATTACCTTGGGAATGAGCAGTTCTTC. Translation: CASSSGNSNYLGNEQFF. The rearrangement joins TRBV6-1 to TRBJ2-1; D remains ambiguous. The CDR3 totals 17 residues. With 5 bases removed from V and 7 bases from J, the gap between germline ends came to 24 bases. CDR1 is MNHNS, CDR2 SASEGT, per germline.

The chain is built from TRBV4-1 and TRBJ2-1, with D perhaps matching TRBD1 or TRBD2 (6 bases each). The end of the DNA fits TRBJ2-7 better, so the J call may be wrong. There are 15 residues in the CDR3. Per the germline V gene, CDR1 is MGHRA and CDR2 is YSYEKL. The chain's CDR3 is CARGQGGCETETQYF. Written as DNA, the CDR3 is TGCGCCAGGGGCCAAGGGGGGTGTGAGACAGAGACGCAGTACTTC.

With respect to this clonotype: The germline gene is not matched at one end of the junction; a read error may be the cause. This chain connects TRBV7-2 to TRBJ2-3; TRBD1 is a possible D gene (6 bases). The CDR3 extends over 13 amino acids. The V gene's germline CDR1 is SGHTA and CDR2 FQGNSA. The CDR3 loop reads CASSPRGQNIQYF. The CDR3, as DNA: TGTGCCAGCAGCCCCCGCGGACAGAACATTCAGTACTTT.

The V and J genes are TRBV7-2 and TRBJ1-3; a weak D match, TRBD1 (5 bases). Germline CDR1 reads SGHTA; CDR2 reads FQGNSA. The CDR3 runs to 15 residues. V was shortened by 1 base and J by 0 bases, with 7 bases between the two germline ends. CDR3 region: CASSLGTNSGNTIYF. CDR3 bases: TGTGCCAGCAGCTTAGGGACAAACTCTGGAAACACCATATATTTT. The complete variable domain, with remaining parts taken from reference TRBV7-2 and TRBJ1-3, reads GAGVSQSPSNKVTEKGKDVELRCDPISGHTALYWYRQSLGQGLEFLIYFQGNSAPDKSGLPSDRFSAERTGGSVSTLTIQRTQQEDSAVYLCASSLGTNSGNTIYFGEGSWLTVV.

Turning to this clonotype: Germline is not matched at one junction end, which may reflect a read error. The chain combines TRBV6-4 with TRBJ2-5, with D perhaps being TRBD1 or TRBD2 (6 bases each). This CDR3 has 15 amino acids. Germline lookup yields CDR1 MRHNA and CDR2 SNTAGT. The chain's CDR3 is CARGLGGRGEETQYF. The CDR3 DNA sequence: TGTGCCAGGGGGCTCGGGGGCCGTGGGGAGGAGACGCAGTACTTC.

This chain uses TRBV6-1 with TRBJ2-1; D could derive from TRBD1 or TRBD2 (5 bases each). The CDR3 runs 16 residues. CDR1 and CDR2 (germline): MNHNS, SASEGT. The V gene lost 4 bases and the J gene lost 5 bases, with 18 bases spanning the gap. The CDR3 coding sequence is TGTGCCAGCAGTGTCTTCTGGGGACGAGCTGACAATGAGCAGTTCTTC. Translating it yields CASSVFWGRADNEQFF.

Sample share makes this clonotype large. The genes are TRBV6-1 and TRBJ2-1; D ambiguous. Trimming shortened V by 1 base and J by 6 bases, and 10 bases separated the two germline ends. The CDR3 sequence is 14 residues long. Germline V gene lookup returns CDR1 MNHNS and CDR2 SASEGT. CDR3 in DNA: TGTGCCAGCAGTGAAGGGCAGGAGCTCAATGAGCAGTTCTTC. Translation: CASSEGQELNEQFF.

In its sample, this clonotype was seen once. The V gene is TRBV11-3, the J gene TRBJ2-3, with TRBD2 identical over 11 bases. The junction had 8 bases not matched to a gene; V was cut back by 8 bases and J by 4 bases. There are 15 residues in the CDR3. The germline CDR1 and CDR2 sequences are SGHNT and YENEEA. The CDR3 loop is CASSRGLAEADTQYF. The CDR3 DNA reads as TGTGCCAGCTCTCGGGGACTAGCGGAGGCAGATACGCAGTATTTT.

This chain joins TRBV7-9 and TRBJ2-1; 8 bases agree with TRBD1. Unmatched junction bases numbered 3, after V lost 5 bases and J lost 0 bases. Looked up from germline, CDR1 is SEHNR and CDR2 is FQNEAQ (reference sequence). This CDR3 contains 15 residues. The CDR3 loop is CASSPDRGSYNEQFF. The CDR3 DNA follows: TGTGCCAGCAGCCCCGACAGGGGCTCCTACAATGAGCAGTTCTTC.

J is TRBJ2-7 and V is TRBV7-2; D unresolved. With 1 base removed from V and 3 bases from J, the gap between germline ends came to 13 bases. CDR3 length equals 15 residues. Germline assignment: CDR1 SGHTA and CDR2 FQGNSA. The CDR3 nucleotides are TGTGCCAGCAGCTTAGACCATCTCCAGTTCTACGAGCAGTACTTC. It is translated as CASSLDHLQFYEQYF.